The 22 T cell receptor beta chains below come from one sample, sequenced in a study of blood T cell repertoires in COVID-19. Using immunoSEQ multiplex PCR, the repertoire was profiled, and TCRdb retains in-frame clones only, with some absent. The table records about 220,000 clones, 82% of them present only once. The specimen was PBMCs or T cells enriched from blood (not recorded which). The receptor set was obtained from a woman aged 55-70 years who had recovered from COVID-19.

This clone was observed a few times. The rearrangement uses TRBV5-1 and TRBJ1-2; D may be TRBD1 (5 bases). Trimming stripped 4 bases from V and 0 bases from J, with 10 bases between. The CDR3 spans 14 residues. The germline V gene encodes CDR1 SGHRS and CDR2 YFSETQ. The CDR3 is CASSVGLTNYGYTF. The CDR3 region has the DNA TGCGCCAGCAGCGTGGGACTTACTAACTATGGCTACACCTTC.

The CDR3 DNA reads as TGCGCCAGCAGCTTGGGGGGACAACTTATCTACGAGCAGTACTTC. This sequence encodes CASSLGGQLIYEQYF. J is TRBJ2-7 and V is TRBV5-1; TRBD1 might be the D (6 bases). The germline V gene encodes CDR1 SGHRS and CDR2 YFSETQ. The CDR3 spans 15 residues. The V end was cut by 0 bases, the J end by 3 bases, with 13 bases between. Using reference TRBV5-1 and TRBJ2-7 for the parts outside the CDR3, the full variable domain is KAGVTQTPRYLIKTRGQQVTLSCSPISGHRSVSWYQQTPGQGLQFLFEYFSETQRNKGNFPGRFSGRQFSNSRSEMNVSTLELGDSALYLCASSLGGQLIYEQYFGPGTRLTVT.

V and J are TRBV11-2 and TRBJ2-2; 8 bases agree with TRBD1. The CDR3 length is 15 residues. The junction had 6 bases not matched to a gene; V was cut back by 5 bases and J by 4 bases. Per the germline V gene, CDR1 is SGHAT and CDR2 is FQNNGV. The CDR3 spells CASSVGGTGTGELFF. CDR3 coding DNA: TGTGCCAGCAGCGTCGGAGGGACAGGCACCGGGGAGCTGTTTTTT.

This clone occurred a few times. V and J are TRBV18 and TRBJ2-2; 8 bases fit TRBD1. The CDR3 contains 17 residues. The germline V gene encodes CDR1 KGHSH and CDR2 LQKENI. V trimming: 4 bases; J trimming: 7 bases; junction bases outside the gene matches: 14. The CDR3 bases are TGTGCCAGCTCACTGCAAACCGGGACAGGCGGGAACGGGGAGCTGTTTTTT. Its translation is CASSLQTGTGGNGELFF. Looking up the rest from reference TRBV18 and TRBJ2-2 gives the full variable domain: NAGVMQNPRHLVRRRGQEARLRCSPMKGHSHVYWYRQLPEEGLKFMVYLQKENIIDESGMPKERFSAEFPKEGPSILRIQQVVRGDSAAYFCASSLQTGTGGNGELFFGEGSRLTVL.

The rearrangement uses TRBV7-9 and TRBJ2-5; D is uncertain. The germline V gene encodes CDR1 SEHNR and CDR2 FQNEAQ (reference sequence). Trimming stripped 2 bases from V and 5 bases from J, with 6 bases between. This CDR3 is 12 amino acids long. The CDR3 DNA is TGTGCCAGCAGCTTATATCGGGAGACCCAGTACTTC. Residues: CASSLYRETQYF.

The gene calls are TRBV7-2 and TRBJ2-1; 12 nucleotides line up with TRBD2. Germline CDR1 reads SGHTA; CDR2 reads FQGNSA. The CDR3 covers 17 residues. V lost 2 bases and J lost 8; bases outside the gene matches: 10. For the CDR3, the DNA is TGTGCCAGCAGCTTAAGGCTAGCGGGAGGGTCTCGGCATGAGCAGTTCTTC. Translation gives CASSLRLAGGSRHEQFF.

The chain joins TRBV5-1 to TRBJ1-4; D may be TRBD1 (6 bases). The CDR3 runs 13 residues. Germline V gene sequence: CDR1 SGHRS, CDR2 YFSETQ. The V end was cut by 2 bases, the J end by 16 bases, with 18 bases between. The DNA of the CDR3 is TGCGCCAGCAGCTTAACTCTAGGGGGATCTGCGTTTTTT. Translation gives CASSLTLGGSAFF.

This clone occurred once. The chain recombines TRBV10-3 with TRBJ2-5, with 8 bases lining up with TRBD1. V shed 5 bases, J shed 1 base, and the junction held 6 bases outside the gene matches. The germline gives CDR1 ENHRY, CDR2 SYGVKD. The CDR3 is 15 amino acids. The CDR3 DNA reads TGTGCCATCAGTTCCGGGACAGGCTCCCAAGAGACCCAGTACTTC. Protein sequence: CAISSGTGSQETQYF.

The table lists this clone with a few counts. V is TRBV11-2 and J is TRBJ2-1, with 8 bases lining up with TRBD1. This CDR3 contains 14 residues. Unmatched junction bases numbered 8, after V lost 5 bases and J lost 8 bases. The germline CDR1 and CDR2 sequences are SGHAT and FQNNGV. CDR3 bases: TGTGCCAGCAGCATAGGACAGGGTAGGTATGAGCAGTTCTTC. Amino acids: CASSIGQGRYEQFF.

The chain recombines TRBV6-1 with TRBJ1-3, with D unclear. The V gene lost 0 bases and the J gene lost 3 bases, with 9 bases spanning the gap. The CDR3 has 15 residues. Germline V lookup: CDR1 MNHNS, CDR2 SASEGT. CDR3 bases: TGTGCCAGCAGTGAAGCGCGGGGTTATGGAAACACCATATATTTT. It is translated as CASSEARGYGNTIYF.

This clone was seen only a few times. The chain employs TRBV7-3 and TRBJ2-3; 11 bases are shared with TRBD1. Germline values: CDR1 SGHTA, CDR2 FQGTGA. CDR3 size: 17 residues. J lost 2 bases, V lost 4 bases, and 8 bases had no gene match. CDR3: CASSSTGTGGSTDTQYF. The DNA for the CDR3 is TGTGCCAGCAGCTCGACGGGGACAGGGGGGTCCACAGATACGCAGTATTTT.

The chain joins TRBV5-4 to TRBJ2-5; a weak D match, TRBD1 (6 bases). This CDR3 has 16 residues. Germline lookup yields CDR1 SGHNT and CDR2 YYREEE (reference sequence). V dropped 4 bases and J dropped 3 bases, with 19 bases sitting between them. CDR3 DNA: TGTGCCAGCAGCGAAAACGCAGGGGCTGGGAAAGAGACCCAGTACTTC. Amino acids: CASSENAGAGKETQYF.

The chain couples TRBV5-1 to TRBJ1-3, with D possibly matching TRBD1 (5 bases). Per the germline V gene, CDR1 is SGHRS and CDR2 is YFSETQ. The CDR3 runs to 16 residues. Trimming pared 2 bases from V and 4 bases from J, leaving 16 bases between. CDR3 protein: CASSFSGPGGGNTIYF. The DNA for the CDR3 is TGCGCCAGCAGCTTCTCGGGGCCGGGAGGGGGAAACACCATATATTTT.

V is TRBV19 and J is TRBJ2-5, with 10 nucleotides matching TRBD2. The CDR3 contains 16 residues. Per the germline V gene, CDR1 is LNHDA and CDR2 is SQIVND (reference sequence). V was pared by 3 bases and J by 6 bases, with 10 bases of the junction left unmatched. CDR3 amino acids: CASSISEREGRKTQYF. The DNA of the CDR3 is TGTGCCAGTAGTATCTCGGAGCGGGAGGGCCGAAAGACCCAGTACTTC.

The chain joins TRBV5-4 to TRBJ2-3, with D possibly being TRBD1 (6 bases). The CDR3 loop spans 13 amino acids. V lost 4 bases, J lost 3 bases, and 9 bases lay in between. Germline CDR1 SGHNT, CDR2 YYREEE (reference sequence). The CDR3 loop reads CASSADRTDTQYF. The CDR3 bases are TGTGCCAGCAGCGCCGACAGGACAGATACGCAGTATTTT.

V is TRBV5-1 and J is TRBJ2-7; D is possibly TRBD1 (5 bases). Looked up from germline, CDR1 is SGHRS and CDR2 is YFSETQ. The CDR3 covers 14 residues. Trimming stripped 10 bases from V and 0 bases from J, with 17 bases between. Here the CDR3 reads CAPRPRQSSYEQYF. CDR3 nucleotides: TGCGCCCCCAGACCCCGACAGAGCTCCTACGAGCAGTACTTC. The entire variable domain, with the rest obtained from reference TRBV5-1 and TRBJ2-7, is as follows: KAGVTQTPRYLIKTRGQQVTLSCSPISGHRSVSWYQQTPGQGLQFLFEYFSETQRNKGNFPGRFSGRQFSNSRSEMNVSTLELGDSALYLCAPRPRQSSYEQYFGPGTRLTVT.

V is TRBV3-1 (or the pseudogene TRBV3-2) and J is TRBJ2-5; TRBD2 is a possible D gene (6 bases). The CDR3 is 12 amino acids. Germline CDR1 is LGHDT and CDR2 is YNNKEL (reference sequence). V was cut by 4 bases and J by 14 bases, with 17 bases left in between. CDR3 sequence reads: CASSPEAGPQYF. DNA of the CDR3: TGTGCCAGCAGCCCCGAAGCGGGCCCACAATACTTC.

The chain has TRBV19 and TRBJ2-7, with D possibly matching TRBD2 (5 bases). The CDR3 length is 14 residues. The germline CDR1 and CDR2 sequences are LNHDA and SQIVND (reference sequence). Trimming left V 3 bases short and J 7 bases short, with 16 bases between. This CDR3 reads CASSMAAAGLEQYF. Written as DNA, the CDR3 is TGTGCCAGTAGTATGGCTGCCGCGGGCCTTGAGCAGTACTTC.

The chain combines TRBV5-6 with TRBJ2-7, with TRBD1 identical over 8 bases. V shed 3 bases and J 1 base; nucleotides not matched to a gene: 3. Germline V gene lookup returns CDR1 SGHDT and CDR2 YYEEEE. The CDR3 is made up of 14 amino acids. In nucleotides, the CDR3 is TGTGCCAGCAGCTGGGACAGGAGGTCCTACGAGCAGTACTTC. It yields the protein CASSWDRRSYEQYF.

Comment on this clone: Mismatch with germline at one junction end may stem from a read error. The chain recombines TRBV29-1 with TRBJ2-7, with 11 bases aligning to TRBD2. Germline-derived CDR1 and CDR2 are SQVTM and ANQGSEA. The CDR3 has 13 residues. CDR3 sequence reads: CSVAGTSGYGQYF. The CDR3 DNA is TGCAGCGTTGCCGGGACTAGCGGCTACGGGCAGTACTTC.

This clone has only one observation. The V gene is TRBV11-2, the J gene TRBJ2-4; 11 positions agree with TRBD1. The germline V gene has CDR1 SGHAT and CDR2 FQNNGV. Losses at the gene ends were 3 bases for V and 0 bases for J; bases not matched to a gene: 4. This CDR3 has 17 residues. DNA for the CDR3: TGTGCCAGCAGCTTGGGACAGGGGGAGTTAGCCAAAAACATTCAGTACTTC. Translating it yields CASSLGQGELAKNIQYF.

This rearrangement joins TRBV19 to TRBJ2-7; 9 nucleotides line up with TRBD1. With V trimmed by 8 bases and J by 2 bases, 10 bases remained unmatched. CDR3 length equals 15 residues. From germline, CDR1 is LNHDA and CDR2 SQIVND (reference sequence). The CDR3 DNA sequence: TGTGCCAGTGGGGGGACAGGGAGCACCCCCTACGAGCAGTACTTC. Translating it yields CASGGTGSTPYEQYF.